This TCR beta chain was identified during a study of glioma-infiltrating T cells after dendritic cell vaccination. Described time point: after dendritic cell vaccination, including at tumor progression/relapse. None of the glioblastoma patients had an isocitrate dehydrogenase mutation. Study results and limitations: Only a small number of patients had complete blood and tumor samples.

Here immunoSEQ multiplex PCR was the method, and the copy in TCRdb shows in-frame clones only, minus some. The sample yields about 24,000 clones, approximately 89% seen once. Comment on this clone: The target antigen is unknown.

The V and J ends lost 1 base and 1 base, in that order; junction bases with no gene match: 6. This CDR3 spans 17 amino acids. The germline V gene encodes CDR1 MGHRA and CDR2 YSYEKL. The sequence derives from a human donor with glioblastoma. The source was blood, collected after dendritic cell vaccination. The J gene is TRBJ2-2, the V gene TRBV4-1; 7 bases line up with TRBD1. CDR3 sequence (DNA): TGCGCCAGCAGCCAAGTCTTGGGACAGTTGAACACCGGGGAGCTGTTTTTT. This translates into CASSQVLGQLNTGELFF.